A selection of T cell receptor beta chains follows, all from one sample in a study of cytomegalovirus exposure and HLA in healthy donors. Assay used: immunoSEQ multiplex PCR; TCRdb lists only in-frame clones, some missing. The sample shows about 170,000 clones, 73% of them seen only once. Sequencing used PBMCs. These receptor sequences come from a woman between 18 and 30 years old in good health and CMV-seropositive. Both conserved end residues are part of each CDR3. Fields, in order: CDR3 protein, CDR3 DNA, clone size, D gene, V gene, J gene, CDR3 length. The D gene is left open where the match is weak. Clone size is not always given. Where it is, it says once, few, many or a class for expanded clones.

cdr3_aa: CARIAGTGTLSYEQYF
cdr3_nt: TGTGCCAGAATAGCCGGGACAGGGACCCTCTCCTACGAGCAGTACTTC
clone_size: .
d_call: TRBD1
v_call: TRBV2
j_call: TRBJ2-7
cdr3_length: 16

cdr3_aa: CASSLNLAGTDTQYF
cdr3_nt: TGTGCCAGCAGCTTAAACCTAGCGGGCACAGATACGCAGTATTTT
clone_size: few
d_call: TRBD2
v_call: TRBV7-3
j_call: TRBJ2-3
cdr3_length: 15

cdr3_aa: CASSQNTNVMNTEAFF
cdr3_nt: TGCGCCAGCAGCCAGAATACAAATGTGATGAACACTGAAGCTTTCTTT
clone_size: .
d_call: .
v_call: TRBV4-1
j_call: TRBJ1-1
cdr3_length: 16

cdr3_aa: CASTHSTGGLGEQYF
cdr3_nt: TGTGCCAGCACCCACTCAACCGGGGGGTTAGGCGAGCAGTACTTC
clone_size: .
d_call: TRBD2
v_call: TRBV7-9
j_call: TRBJ2-7
cdr3_length: 15

cdr3_aa: CASSGSGGAETQYF
cdr3_nt: TGCGCCAGCAGTGGTTCAGGGGGAGCAGAGACCCAGTACTTC
clone_size: .
d_call: TRBD1
v_call: TRBV5-1
j_call: TRBJ2-5
cdr3_length: 14

cdr3_aa: CASSSLVGAYGYTF
cdr3_nt: TGTGCCAGCAGCTCCCTAGTAGGGGCCTATGGCTACACCTTC
clone_size: .
d_call: .
v_call: TRBV7-9
j_call: TRBJ1-2
cdr3_length: 14

cdr3_aa: CASTPGQGTYNEQFF
cdr3_nt: TGTGCCAGCACACCGGGACAGGGGACCTACAATGAGCAGTTCTTC
clone_size: .
d_call: TRBD1
v_call: TRBV14
j_call: TRBJ2-1
cdr3_length: 15

cdr3_aa: CASRDTVFFEQYF
cdr3_nt: TGTGCCAGCAGGGACACTGTATTTTTCGAGCAGTACTTC
clone_size: .
d_call: .
v_call: TRBV11-2
j_call: TRBJ2-7
cdr3_length: 13

cdr3_aa: CASSQTGRGTGYTF
cdr3_nt: TGTGCCAGCAGCCAGACGGGTCGGGGGACTGGCTACACCTTC
clone_size: .
d_call: .
v_call: TRBV7-2
j_call: TRBJ1-2
cdr3_length: 14

cdr3_aa: CASRGQGAEETQYF
cdr3_nt: TGCGCCAGCAGAGGACAGGGGGCAGAAGAGACCCAGTACTTC
clone_size: few
d_call: TRBD1
v_call: TRBV5-1
j_call: TRBJ2-5
cdr3_length: 14

cdr3_aa: CASSRTGFTYEQYF
cdr3_nt: TGTGCCAGCAGCCGAACAGGTTTCACCTACGAGCAGTACTTC
clone_size: .
d_call: .
v_call: TRBV11-2
j_call: TRBJ2-7
cdr3_length: 14

cdr3_aa: CASSPGLIAKNIQYF
cdr3_nt: TGTGCCAGCTCCCCGGGTCTGATAGCCAAAAACATTCAGTACTTC
clone_size: .
d_call: .
v_call: TRBV5-1
j_call: TRBJ2-4
cdr3_length: 15

cdr3_aa: CASSPGQDYGYTF
cdr3_nt: TGTGCCAGCTCACCAGGACAGGACTATGGCTACACCTTC
clone_size: .
d_call: TRBD1
v_call: TRBV18
j_call: TRBJ1-2
cdr3_length: 13

cdr3_aa: CASSFQGAAYEQYF
cdr3_nt: TGTGCCAGCAGCTTTCAGGGGGCGGCCTACGAGCAGTACTTC
clone_size: .
d_call: TRBD1
v_call: TRBV11-2
j_call: TRBJ2-7
cdr3_length: 14

cdr3_aa: CASSGGLSYEQYF
cdr3_nt: TGTGCCAGCAGCGGCGGGCTCTCCTACGAGCAGTACTTC
clone_size: .
d_call: .
v_call: TRBV9
j_call: TRBJ2-7
cdr3_length: 13

cdr3_aa: CASSQGTSEQFF
cdr3_nt: TGTGCCAGCAGCCAAGGGACTAGCGAGCAGTTCTTC
clone_size: .
d_call: TRBD2
v_call: TRBV4-2
j_call: TRBJ2-1
cdr3_length: 12

cdr3_aa: CASSTRRGGASYNEQFF
cdr3_nt: TGTGCCAGCAGCACCCGAAGGGGGGGGGCTTCCTACAATGAGCAGTTCTTC
clone_size: .
d_call: .
v_call: TRBV9
j_call: TRBJ2-1
cdr3_length: 17